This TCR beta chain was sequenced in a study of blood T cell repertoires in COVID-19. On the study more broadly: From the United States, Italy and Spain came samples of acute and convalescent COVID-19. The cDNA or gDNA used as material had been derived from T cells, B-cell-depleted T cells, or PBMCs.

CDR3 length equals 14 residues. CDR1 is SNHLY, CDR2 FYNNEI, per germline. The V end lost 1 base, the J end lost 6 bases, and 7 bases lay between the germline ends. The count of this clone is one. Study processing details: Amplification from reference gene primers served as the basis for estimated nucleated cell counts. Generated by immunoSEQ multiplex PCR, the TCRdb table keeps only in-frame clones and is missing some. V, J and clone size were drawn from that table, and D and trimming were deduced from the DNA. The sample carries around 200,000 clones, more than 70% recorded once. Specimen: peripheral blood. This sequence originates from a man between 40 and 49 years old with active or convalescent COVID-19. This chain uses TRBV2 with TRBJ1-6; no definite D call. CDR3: CASSEGQVNSPLHF. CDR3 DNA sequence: TGTGCCAGCAGTGAAGGGCAGGTTAATTCACCCCTCCACTTT.